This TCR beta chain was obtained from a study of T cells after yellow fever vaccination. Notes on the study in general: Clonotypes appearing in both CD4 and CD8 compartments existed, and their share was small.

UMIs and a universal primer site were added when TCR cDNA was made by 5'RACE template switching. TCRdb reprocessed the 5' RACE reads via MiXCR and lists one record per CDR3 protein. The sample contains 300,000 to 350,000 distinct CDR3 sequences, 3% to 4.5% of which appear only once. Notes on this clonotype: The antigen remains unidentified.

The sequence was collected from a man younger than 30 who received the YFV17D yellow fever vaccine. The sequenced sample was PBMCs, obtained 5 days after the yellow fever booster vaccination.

The CDR3: CATSRDRWQGQHLSGETQYF. CDR3 DNA: TGTGCCACCAGCAGAGATAGATGGCAGGGTCAACACCTTTCTGGGGAGACCCAGTACTTC. The chain links TRBV15 to TRBJ2-5; weak D call: TRBD1 (5 bases). The CDR3 is made up of 20 amino acids. Trimming removed 0 bases from V and 5 bases from J, with 28 bases in between. CDR1 is LNHNV, CDR2 YYDKDF, per germline (reference sequence).